The rows below give T cell receptor beta chains drawn from one sample of a study of blood T cell repertoires in COVID-19. The protocol was immunoSEQ multiplex PCR, while the TCRdb copy is restricted to in-frame clones and leaves out a portion. The repertoire has just over 650,000 clones, about nine tenths of them found once; the top ten carry roughly 0.25%. The sequenced material came from peripheral blood. These receptors were taken from a woman younger than 30 with acute or convalescent COVID-19. Each CDR3 is given with its conserved first and last residue. The D gene is left open where the match is weak. A row's size may be missing; if present it is once, few, many or a size class.

>-|TRBJ2-3|-|TRBV28
CASSFRQHLTDTQYF
TGTGCCAGCAGTTTCAGACAGCATCTCACAGATACGCAGTATTTT
>-|TRBJ1-1|-|TRBV6-4
CASSVGRGTEAFF
TGTGCCAGCAGTGTAGGGAGGGGGACTGAAGCTTTCTTT
>-|TRBJ1-2|TRBD1|TRBV11-2
CASSLQPGTVYGYTF
TGTGCCAGCAGCCTTCAACCCGGGACAGTTTATGGCTACACCTTC
>-|TRBJ2-7|-|TRBV11-3
CASSSRGAGYEQYF
TGTGCCAGCAGCTCCAGGGGGGCCGGGTACGAGCAGTACTTC
>-|TRBJ1-2|TRBD1|TRBV19
CASSPGTGGNYGYTF
TGTGCCAGTAGTCCCGGGACAGGGGGAAACTATGGCTACACCTTC
>-|TRBJ1-1|-|TRBV5-5
CASSLAAGTEAFF
TGTGCCAGCAGCTTGGCCGCGGGTACTGAAGCTTTCTTT
>-|TRBJ1-1|-|TRBV19
CASSMGAMGTEAFF
TGTGCCAGTAGTATGGGGGCCATGGGCACTGAAGCTTTCTTT
>-|TRBJ2-3|TRBD2|TRBV6-1
CASSALGAGGGNTQYF
TGTGCCAGCAGTGCCCTCGGAGCGGGGGGGGGAAATACGCAGTATTTT
>-|TRBJ2-1|-|TRBV9
CASSVGGAYNEQFF
TGTGCCAGCAGCGTTGGGGGGGCCTATAATGAGCAGTTCTTC
>few|TRBJ1-2|-|TRBV19
CATLGQTFTNYGYTF
TGTGCCACCCTGGGACAAACGTTTACTAACTATGGCTACACCTTC
>-|TRBJ2-7|-|TRBV7-2
CASSQGSGALYEQYF
TGTGCCAGCAGCCAAGGGTCAGGGGCCCTATACGAGCAGTACTTC
>few|TRBJ1-6|-|TRBV30
CAWSEKAGDGDSPLHF
TGTGCCTGGAGTGAGAAGGCGGGAGATGGGGATTCACCCCTCCACTTT
>-|TRBJ1-1|TRBD1|TRBV12-5
CASGSQTPRTGRNMNTEAFF
TGTGCTAGTGGTTCCCAAACCCCACGGACAGGGCGAAACATGAACACTGAAGCTTTCTTT
>once|TRBJ1-1|-|TRBV3-1/TRBV3-2
CASSPSPGRTEAFF
TGTGCCAGCAGCCCCTCACCAGGGCGCACTGAAGCTTTCTTT
>-|TRBJ2-6|TRBD1|TRBV19
CASSIRGQAAVLTF
TGTGCCAGTAGTATCCGGGGACAGGCCGCGGTCCTGACTTTC
>-|TRBJ2-1|TRBD2|TRBV30
CAWNPHGGGSYNEQFF
TGTGCCTGGAACCCCCACGGGGGGGGGTCCTACAATGAGCAGTTCTTC
>once|TRBJ2-7|-|TRBV4-2
CASSRGGSSHEQYF
TGTGCCAGCAGCCGCGGAGGGTCTTCCCACGAGCAGTACTTC
>once|TRBJ1-6|TRBD1|TRBV9
CASSPGQGKINSPLHF
TGTGCCAGCAGCCCTGGACAGGGAAAAATTAATTCACCCCTCCACTTT
>-|TRBJ1-2|-|TRBV5-6
CASSLVRHRYGYTF
TGTGCCAGCAGCTTGGTTCGACACCGCTATGGCTACACCTTC
>-|TRBJ2-7|-|TRBV9
CASSVRTGNVHEQYF
TGTGCCAGCAGCGTAAGAACAGGGAATGTCCACGAGCAGTACTTC
>-|TRBJ2-1|-|TRBV27
CASRSPLGRGSDNEQFF
TGTGCCAGCAGGTCGCCGCTCGGCAGGGGTTCCGACAATGAGCAGTTCTTC
>-|TRBJ2-1|-|TRBV7-2
CASSFRTVPWNEQFF
TGTGCCAGCAGCTTTCGGACAGTCCCGTGGAATGAGCAGTTCTTC
>few|TRBJ1-1|-|TRBV7-9
CASNAQGRDTEAFF
TGTGCCAGCAACGCCCAGGGTCGGGACACTGAAGCTTTCTTT
>once|TRBJ1-5|-|TRBV7-2
CASSPGDINQPQHF
TGTGCCAGCAGCCCTGGGGACATCAATCAGCCCCAGCATTTT
>-|TRBJ1-6|-|TRBV5-4
CASSQQPNSPLHF
TGTGCCAGCAGCCAACAACCTAATTCACCCCTCCACTTT
>-|TRBJ2-2|-|TRBV5-1
CASSLGGGVTGELFF
TGCGCCAGCAGCTTGGGTGGAGGAGTCACCGGGGAGCTGTTTTTT
>-|TRBJ2-7|TRBD1|TRBV12-3/TRBV12-4
CASRGTAAYEQYF
TGTGCCAGCAGGGGGACAGCCGCCTACGAGCAGTACTTC
>few|TRBJ1-2|TRBD1|TRBV19
CASSHHPGQGANGYTF
TGTGCCAGTAGCCATCATCCGGGACAGGGGGCAAATGGCTACACCTTC
>few|TRBJ1-2|-|TRBV19
CASSILRGEYGYTF
TGTGCCAGTAGTATTTTACGGGGAGAATATGGCTACACCTTC
>-|TRBJ1-3|TRBD1|TRBV19
CASSMFRDREDTIYF
TGTGCCAGTAGTATGTTTAGAGACAGGGAGGACACCATATATTTT
>-|TRBJ1-4|TRBD1|TRBV6-5
CATSKGAGRGEKLFF
TGTGCCACATCGAAGGGGGCAGGGAGAGGGGAAAAACTGTTTTTT
>-|TRBJ2-7|-|TRBV19
CASSRETGSPNEQYF
TGTGCCAGTAGTAGAGAGACAGGTTCCCCCAACGAGCAGTACTTC
>-|TRBJ2-3|-|TRBV21-1
CASIKQVNFFTDTQYF
TGTGCCAGCATTAAACAGGTTAATTTTTTCACAGATACGCAGTATTTT
>-|TRBJ2-5|-|TRBV12-3/TRBV12-4
CASTSGLEETQYF
TGTGCCAGCACCTCCGGACTGGAAGAGACCCAGTACTTC
>-|TRBJ1-2|TRBD1|TRBV2
CASRAGGLGGYTF
TGTGCCAGCAGGGCAGGGGGCCTGGGAGGCTACACCTTC
>-|TRBJ1-1|-|TRBV7-8
CASSLRFSRAGETFEAFF
TGTGCCAGCAGCTTACGTTTCTCTCGGGCGGGAGAGACCTTTGAAGCTTTCTTT
>-|TRBJ2-7|-|TRBV5-1
CASSFGSPPAYEQYF
TGCGCCAGCAGCTTCGGGTCACCCCCTGCCTACGAGCAGTACTTC
>-|TRBJ1-1|-|TRBV27
CASSLSIQTLDTEAFF
TGTGCCAGCAGTTTATCGATTCAAACCTTAGACACTGAAGCTTTCTTT
>-|TRBJ1-1|-|TRBV5-1
CASQGVSEAFF
TGCGCCAGCCAGGGTGTGTCTGAAGCTTTCTTT
>once|TRBJ1-5|-|TRBV5-8
CASSPGHFSNQPQHF
TGTGCCAGCAGCCCGGGACATTTTAGCAATCAGCCCCAGCATTTT
>-|TRBJ1-1|-|TRBV12-3/TRBV12-4
CASSGRGTEAFF
TGTGCCAGCAGTGGGAGAGGCACTGAAGCTTTCTTT
>-|TRBJ2-7|TRBD1|TRBV15
CATKRVRDRGPREEQYF
TGTGCCACCAAAAGGGTCCGAGACAGGGGGCCCCGGGAGGAGCAGTACTTC
>-|TRBJ1-3|-|TRBV10-3
CAILEGSSGNTIYF
TGTGCCATCCTGGAAGGGAGCTCTGGAAACACCATATATTTT
>-|TRBJ2-7|TRBD2|TRBV2
CASSGGGADTYEQYF
TGTGCCAGCAGCGGCGGGGGGGCCGATACCTACGAGCAGTACTTC
>few|TRBJ1-2|TRBD1|TRBV12-5
CASGIAGGHYGYTF
TGTGCTAGTGGGATTGCAGGGGGACACTATGGCTACACCTTC
>once|TRBJ2-7|-|TRBV10-3
CAISEQGLEQYF
TGTGCCATCAGTGAGCAGGGGCTCGAGCAGTACTTC
>once|TRBJ1-1|TRBD1|TRBV5-1
CASSHPDRGRETEAFF
TGCGCCAGCAGCCACCCCGACAGGGGGAGGGAAACTGAAGCTTTCTTT
>many|TRBJ2-7|TRBD2|TRBV6-1
CASSEDSGSSYEQYF
TGTGCCAGCAGTGAAGACAGCGGGAGCTCCTACGAGCAGTACTTC